This T cell receptor beta chain was recovered during a study of blood T cell repertoires in COVID-19. Original methodology: Cell counts per sample came from amplifying reference gene primers. Data came from immunoSEQ multiplex PCR; TCRdb stores just in-frame clones and leaves some out. Clone size and the V and J calls come from that table; the DNA yielded D and trimming. The data contain hundreds of thousands of clones, about 90% of them singletons. The V gene's germline CDR1 is LGHDT and CDR2 YNNKEL (reference sequence). The CDR3 loop spans 15 amino acids. J lost 6 bases, V lost 3 bases, and 8 bases had no gene match.

The receptor's source is a woman aged 18-29 years with acute COVID-19. The sample consisted of PBMCs or T cells enriched from blood (not recorded which). V gene TRBV3-1 (or the pseudogene TRBV3-2) combines with J gene TRBJ2-7; 10 nucleotides align to TRBD1. The CDR3 sequence is CASSQTGTGDSEQYF. The CDR3 region has the DNA TGTGCCAGCAGCCAGACCGGGACAGGGGATAGCGAGCAGTACTTC.